The present T cell receptor (beta chain) was sequenced within a study of T-cell reconstitution after alpha-beta-depleted transplantation in children. Regarding the study as a whole: The authors attributed T-cell counts and diversity one year after transplant mostly to newly produced T cells.

This CDR3 spans 16 amino acids. The J segment lost 6 bases and the V segment lost 0 bases, leaving 10 bases of the junction unmatched. Germline assignment: CDR1 MGHRA and CDR2 YSYEKL. It was with unique molecular identifiers that the TCRbeta library was prepared. In TCRdb, the PCR reads were re-called with MiXCR into one record per CDR3 protein. Here the sample spans approximately 97,000 distinct CDR3 sequences, 7.5% to 9% being singletons. Concerning this clonotype itself: Its antigen is unknown.

The receptor's source is a boy aged 2 to 9 with acute lymphoblastic leukemia, due to receive a stem cell transplant. Source: PBMCs, taken before TCRalphabeta/CD19-depleted stem cell transplant. The chain combines TRBV4-1 with TRBJ2-7; 8 bases are shared with TRBD2. The CDR3 bases are TGCGCCAGCAGCCAAGAAGCGGACCCGGGGGGGAGCGAGCAGTACTTC. It specifies CASSQEADPGGSEQYF.